A selection of T cell receptor beta chains follows, all from one sample in a study of T cells in localized non-small cell lung cancer. Some clones are missing from TCRdb's copy, which holds only in-frame ones; the method was immunoSEQ multiplex PCR. The table records fewer than 35,000 clones, more than 75% of them present only once. Sequencing was performed on peripheral blood, taken before any cancer treatment. Receptors were obtained from a male donor aged 60 or over with stage III lung adenocarcinoma. Both conserved end residues are part of each CDR3. A D gene is named only where the DNA matches it firmly. Some rows mark clone size as missing; the rest say once, few, many or name a class of expanded clone.

v_gene: TRBV6-4; j_gene: TRBJ1-2; abundance: NA; d_gene: TRBD1; CDR3aa: CASSWGQGDGYTF; CDR3nt: TGTGCCAGCAGTTGGGGACAGGGAGATGGCTACACCTTC
v_gene: TRBV9; j_gene: TRBJ2-1; abundance: NA; d_gene: NA; CDR3aa: CASSVGLAAPLYNEQFF; CDR3nt: TGTGCCAGCAGCGTAGGATTAGCGGCTCCCCTTTACAATGAGCAGTTCTTC
v_gene: TRBV19; j_gene: TRBJ1-5; abundance: NA; d_gene: TRBD1; CDR3aa: CASRDRARQPQHF; CDR3nt: TGTGCCAGTAGGGACAGGGCAAGACAGCCCCAGCATTTT
v_gene: TRBV28; j_gene: TRBJ1-5; abundance: NA; d_gene: NA; CDR3aa: CASHSQGQLYSNQPQHF; CDR3nt: TGTGCCAGCCACTCTCAAGGTCAGCTCTATAGCAATCAGCCCCAGCATTTT
v_gene: TRBV5-1; j_gene: TRBJ2-2; abundance: NA; d_gene: NA; CDR3aa: CASSTSSTGELFF; CDR3nt: TGCGCCAGCAGCACTTCCTCCACCGGGGAGCTGTTTTTT
v_gene: TRBV18; j_gene: TRBJ1-2; abundance: NA; d_gene: NA; CDR3aa: CASSPSQGWGNYGYTF; CDR3nt: TGTGCCAGCTCACCATCCCAGGGTTGGGGTAACTATGGCTACACCTTC
v_gene: TRBV10-1; j_gene: TRBJ1-2; abundance: NA; d_gene: NA; CDR3aa: CASSGGQNYGYTF; CDR3nt: TGCGCCAGCAGTGGAGGGCAGAACTATGGCTACACCTTC
v_gene: TRBV6-6; j_gene: TRBJ1-2; abundance: NA; d_gene: TRBD1; CDR3aa: CASSYSFPGGDGYTF; CDR3nt: TGTGCCAGCAGTTACTCGTTTCCAGGGGGTGATGGCTACACCTTC
v_gene: TRBV5-1; j_gene: TRBJ2-3; abundance: NA; d_gene: NA; CDR3aa: CASSLGRGGTDTQYF; CDR3nt: TGCGCCAGCAGCTTGGGCAGGGGAGGCACAGATACGCAGTATTTT
v_gene: TRBV2; j_gene: TRBJ2-3; abundance: NA; d_gene: TRBD2; CDR3aa: CASSESIAGITDTQYF; CDR3nt: TGTGCCAGCAGCGAGTCGATAGCGGGGATCACAGATACGCAGTATTTT
v_gene: TRBV7-9; j_gene: TRBJ2-1; abundance: NA; d_gene: NA; CDR3aa: CASRQGHEQFF; CDR3nt: TGTGCCAGCCGGCAGGGCCATGAGCAGTTCTTC
v_gene: TRBV5-5; j_gene: TRBJ2-6; abundance: NA; d_gene: NA; CDR3aa: CASRTVDGISGANVLTF; CDR3nt: TGTGCCAGCAGGACGGTAGACGGGATCTCTGGGGCCAACGTCCTGACTTTC
v_gene: TRBV19; j_gene: TRBJ1-5; abundance: NA; d_gene: TRBD1; CDR3aa: CASSVGTGGGDQPQHF; CDR3nt: TGTGCCAGTAGTGTAGGGACAGGGGGCGGAGATCAGCCCCAGCATTTT
v_gene: TRBV18; j_gene: TRBJ1-1; abundance: NA; d_gene: TRBD1; CDR3aa: CASSRDREWAEAFF; CDR3nt: TGTGCCAGCTCACGGGACAGGGAATGGGCTGAAGCTTTCTTT
v_gene: TRBV2; j_gene: TRBJ2-7; abundance: NA; d_gene: TRBD1; CDR3aa: CASNLGQAYEQYF; CDR3nt: TGTGCCAGCAACCTGGGACAGGCCTACGAGCAGTACTTC
v_gene: TRBV5-1; j_gene: TRBJ2-5; abundance: NA; d_gene: NA; CDR3aa: CASSLQHPRETQYF; CDR3nt: TGCGCCAGCAGCTTGCAACATCCAAGAGAGACCCAGTACTTC
v_gene: TRBV11-2; j_gene: TRBJ2-7; abundance: NA; d_gene: NA; CDR3aa: CASSLGVGTYYEQYF; CDR3nt: TGTGCCAGCAGCTTAGGAGTCGGGACCTACTACGAGCAGTACTTC
v_gene: TRBV6-6; j_gene: TRBJ2-7; abundance: NA; d_gene: NA; CDR3aa: CASSPEDYEQYF; CDR3nt: TGTGCCAGCAGCCCGGAGGACTACGAGCAGTACTTC
v_gene: TRBV10-1; j_gene: TRBJ1-1; abundance: NA; d_gene: TRBD1; CDR3aa: CASSEYRGNTEAFF; CDR3nt: TGCGCCAGCAGTGAGTACAGGGGGAACACTGAAGCTTTCTTT
v_gene: TRBV27; j_gene: TRBJ2-7; abundance: NA; d_gene: NA; CDR3aa: CASSLNRGSYEQYF; CDR3nt: TGTGCCAGCAGTTTAAATAGGGGTTCCTACGAGCAGTACTTC
v_gene: TRBV18; j_gene: TRBJ1-4; abundance: few; d_gene: NA; CDR3aa: CASSAFVGGLFF; CDR3nt: TGTGCCAGCTCCGCCTTTGTGGGAGGACTGTTTTTT
v_gene: TRBV7-9; j_gene: TRBJ2-1; abundance: NA; d_gene: TRBD2; CDR3aa: CASSPPVGTSGSYEQFF; CDR3nt: TGTGCCAGCAGTCCCCCCGTGGGGACTAGCGGGAGTTATGAGCAGTTCTTC
v_gene: TRBV27; j_gene: TRBJ2-7; abundance: NA; d_gene: NA; CDR3aa: CASSRTDSSYEQYF; CDR3nt: TGTGCCAGCAGTAGGACGGATAGCTCCTACGAGCAGTACTTC
v_gene: TRBV6-1; j_gene: TRBJ2-3; abundance: NA; d_gene: NA; CDR3aa: CASTGLESTDTQYF; CDR3nt: TGTGCCAGCACCGGCCTTGAAAGCACAGATACGCAGTATTTT
v_gene: TRBV19; j_gene: TRBJ2-1; abundance: NA; d_gene: NA; CDR3aa: CASRLTGSGIHEQFF; CDR3nt: TGTGCCAGTAGATTAACAGGGAGCGGGATCCATGAGCAGTTCTTC
v_gene: TRBV11-3; j_gene: TRBJ2-3; abundance: NA; d_gene: NA; CDR3aa: CASSLGGGLAGTDTQYF; CDR3nt: TGTGCCAGCAGCTTAGGGGGTGGATTAGCGGGCACAGATACGCAGTATTTT
v_gene: TRBV27; j_gene: TRBJ2-7; abundance: once; d_gene: TRBD1; CDR3aa: CASSGQGALSEQYF; CDR3nt: TGTGCCAGCAGTGGCCAGGGGGCTCTAAGCGAGCAGTACTTC
v_gene: TRBV5-4; j_gene: TRBJ2-1; abundance: few; d_gene: TRBD2; CDR3aa: CASSSGPPSGLYNEQFF; CDR3nt: TGTGCCAGCAGCTCAGGACCGCCTAGCGGACTATACAATGAGCAGTTCTTC
v_gene: TRBV7-9; j_gene: TRBJ2-3; abundance: NA; d_gene: TRBD1; CDR3aa: CASSSDRAIGTDTQYF; CDR3nt: TGTGCCAGCAGCTCCGACAGGGCCATAGGGACAGATACGCAGTATTTT
v_gene: TRBV4-1; j_gene: TRBJ2-7; abundance: NA; d_gene: NA; CDR3aa: CASSQAVVQGPYEQYF; CDR3nt: TGCGCCAGCAGCCAAGCCGTCGTGCAGGGTCCCTACGAGCAGTACTTC
v_gene: TRBV10-3; j_gene: TRBJ2-6; abundance: NA; d_gene: TRBD1; CDR3aa: CAISPSNRGSGANVLTF; CDR3nt: TGTGCCATCAGCCCGAGCAACAGGGGCTCTGGGGCCAACGTCCTGACTTTC
v_gene: TRBV11-2; j_gene: TRBJ2-3; abundance: NA; d_gene: NA; CDR3aa: CASSLPLGDTQYF; CDR3nt: TGTGCCAGCAGCCTCCCTCTCGGGGATACGCAGTATTTT
v_gene: TRBV19; j_gene: TRBJ2-5; abundance: few; d_gene: NA; CDR3aa: CASSTTGPQETQYF; CDR3nt: TGTGCCAGTAGTACCACAGGGCCTCAAGAGACCCAGTACTTC